Listed below are T cell receptor beta chains from one sample, sequenced in a study of cytomegalovirus exposure and HLA in healthy donors. Using immunoSEQ multiplex PCR, the repertoire was profiled, and TCRdb retains in-frame clones only, with some absent. This table holds 95,000 to 150,000 clones, 77% found once. The sequencing input was PBMCs. The receptors originated from a man aged 18-30 years in good health and CMV-seropositive. The CDR3 runs from the conserved cysteine through the conserved F or W. A D gene is named only where the DNA matches it firmly. Clone size is shown for a subset of rows, as once, few, many or a class of expanded clone.

v_gene: TRBV6-6
j_gene: TRBJ1-5
abundance: few
d_gene: -
CDR3nt: TGTGCCAGCACCCGCGGGGGGAGCAATCAGCCCCAGCATTTT
CDR3aa: CASTRGGSNQPQHF

v_gene: TRBV7-2
j_gene: TRBJ2-1
abundance: -
d_gene: TRBD1
CDR3nt: TGTGCCAGCAGCTTAGCCGGGGGACAGGGGTTAGTGGGGGAGCAGTTCTTC
CDR3aa: CASSLAGGQGLVGEQFF

v_gene: TRBV23-1
j_gene: TRBJ2-2
abundance: -
d_gene: -
CDR3nt: TGCGCCAGCAGTCAACCCGGGACAACGAACACCGGGGAGCTGTTTTTT
CDR3aa: CASSQPGTTNTGELFF

v_gene: TRBV6-1
j_gene: TRBJ2-7
abundance: -
d_gene: TRBD1
CDR3nt: TGTGCCACCTCTTTGCAGGGGGCATCGAGTGAGCAGTACTTC
CDR3aa: CATSLQGASSEQYF

v_gene: TRBV2
j_gene: TRBJ1-1
abundance: -
d_gene: -
CDR3nt: TGTGCCAGCAGTGAACGGTTTCACACTGAAGCTTTCTTT
CDR3aa: CASSERFHTEAFF

v_gene: TRBV6-5
j_gene: TRBJ1-3
abundance: -
d_gene: TRBD1
CDR3nt: TGTGCCAGCAGCCGTAAGGGGGCAGGCGGAAACACCATATATTTT
CDR3aa: CASSRKGAGGNTIYF

v_gene: TRBV30
j_gene: TRBJ1-1
abundance: -
d_gene: -
CDR3nt: TGTGCCTGGAGTGACGCCCTCTTAGGAGCAAACACTGAAGCTTTCTTT
CDR3aa: CAWSDALLGANTEAFF

v_gene: TRBV15
j_gene: TRBJ2-1
abundance: -
d_gene: TRBD2
CDR3nt: TGTGCCACCAGCACCAGGACTAGTCGGGCAAATGAGCAGTTCTTC
CDR3aa: CATSTRTSRANEQFF

v_gene: TRBV30
j_gene: TRBJ2-4
abundance: -
d_gene: -
CDR3nt: TGTGCCTGGAGTTTAGCGGTTCTAGCCAAAAACATTCAGTACTTC
CDR3aa: CAWSLAVLAKNIQYF

v_gene: TRBV5-4
j_gene: TRBJ2-7
abundance: -
d_gene: TRBD2
CDR3nt: TGTGCCAGCAGCTTGGGGGATAGCGGGAGTTACGAGCAGTACTTC
CDR3aa: CASSLGDSGSYEQYF

v_gene: TRBV19
j_gene: TRBJ1-2
abundance: once
d_gene: TRBD1
CDR3nt: TGTGCCAGTAGTCCCGGGACAGCGTCCTATGGCTACACCTTC
CDR3aa: CASSPGTASYGYTF

v_gene: TRBV4-1
j_gene: TRBJ2-6
abundance: -
d_gene: -
CDR3nt: TGCGCCAGCAGCCAAGATCGGGACTCCGGGGCCAACGTCCTGACTTTC
CDR3aa: CASSQDRDSGANVLTF

v_gene: TRBV7-2
j_gene: TRBJ2-5
abundance: -
d_gene: TRBD2
CDR3nt: TGTGCCAGCAGCTTACGTGCGGGAGAAGAGACCCAGTACTTC
CDR3aa: CASSLRAGEETQYF

v_gene: TRBV5-4
j_gene: TRBJ2-3
abundance: -
d_gene: -
CDR3nt: TGTGCCAGCAGCTTGGATCCGGGACACCTACTCACAGATACGCAGTATTTT
CDR3aa: CASSLDPGHLLTDTQYF

v_gene: TRBV15
j_gene: TRBJ2-3
abundance: -
d_gene: -
CDR3nt: TGTGCCACCAGCAGAGCGGAGTACTCTGGCACAGATACGCAGTATTTT
CDR3aa: CATSRAEYSGTDTQYF

v_gene: TRBV19
j_gene: TRBJ1-2
abundance: -
d_gene: TRBD1
CDR3nt: TGTGCCAGTAGTTCCGGGACAGGGAAATTATATGGCTACACCTTC
CDR3aa: CASSSGTGKLYGYTF

v_gene: TRBV19
j_gene: TRBJ1-5
abundance: -
d_gene: TRBD1
CDR3nt: TGTGCCAGTAGTATCACAGGGGGCCCCAGGCAGCCCCAGCATTTT
CDR3aa: CASSITGGPRQPQHF

v_gene: TRBV7-8
j_gene: TRBJ2-1
abundance: -
d_gene: -
CDR3nt: TGTGCCAGCAGCTTATCTAGCATTGATGAGCAGTTCTTC
CDR3aa: CASSLSSIDEQFF

v_gene: TRBV2
j_gene: TRBJ1-3
abundance: few
d_gene: -
CDR3nt: TGTGCCAGCTCCGGGACTTGGAGGAACACCATATATTTT
CDR3aa: CASSGTWRNTIYF

v_gene: TRBV11-2
j_gene: TRBJ2-1
abundance: few
d_gene: TRBD2
CDR3nt: TGTGCCAGCAGCGTATCTAGCGGGGGGGCATTCTATGAGCAGTTCTTC
CDR3aa: CASSVSSGGAFYEQFF

v_gene: TRBV5-4
j_gene: TRBJ2-7
abundance: -
d_gene: -
CDR3nt: TGTGCCAGCAGCTCTTCTGGGGGGTACTCCTACGAGCAGTACTTC
CDR3aa: CASSSSGGYSYEQYF

v_gene: TRBV15
j_gene: TRBJ1-5
abundance: -
d_gene: -
CDR3nt: TGTGCCACCAGCAGAGCCTACCCCGCCCCTAGCAATCAGCCCCAGCATTTT
CDR3aa: CATSRAYPAPSNQPQHF

v_gene: TRBV4-1
j_gene: TRBJ1-1
abundance: few
d_gene: -
CDR3nt: TGCGCCAGCGCCCGGGGTTTCCCTAACACTGAAGCTTTCTTT
CDR3aa: CASARGFPNTEAFF

v_gene: TRBV5-4
j_gene: TRBJ1-1
abundance: -
d_gene: -
CDR3nt: TGTGCCAGCAGCTTGGTTGGGGGGATGGATGAAGCTTTCTTT
CDR3aa: CASSLVGGMDEAFF

v_gene: TRBV4-1
j_gene: TRBJ2-7
abundance: few
d_gene: -
CDR3nt: TGCGCCAGCAGCCAAGTTTTAGCTTACGAGCAGTACTTC
CDR3aa: CASSQVLAYEQYF

v_gene: TRBV7-9
j_gene: TRBJ1-2
abundance: once
d_gene: -
CDR3nt: TGTGCCAGCAGCTTAGGGGGCGACTACTATGGCTACACCTTC
CDR3aa: CASSLGGDYYGYTF

v_gene: TRBV19
j_gene: TRBJ1-1
abundance: -
d_gene: -
CDR3nt: TGTGCCAGTAGCCGAGAACCGGCGGGCACTGAAGCTTTCTTT
CDR3aa: CASSREPAGTEAFF

v_gene: TRBV9
j_gene: TRBJ2-2
abundance: -
d_gene: -
CDR3nt: TGTGCCAGCAGCACTGCGGGAACACCGAACACCGGGGAGCTGTTTTTT
CDR3aa: CASSTAGTPNTGELFF

v_gene: TRBV5-1
j_gene: TRBJ1-1
abundance: few
d_gene: -
CDR3nt: TGCGCCAGCAGCTCGGGAACAGGGTCTTTTGCCACTGAAGCTTTCTTT
CDR3aa: CASSSGTGSFATEAFF

v_gene: TRBV18
j_gene: TRBJ2-7
abundance: -
d_gene: TRBD1
CDR3nt: TGTGCCAGCTCATCAGGACAGGGCGAATCCTACGAGCAGTACTTC
CDR3aa: CASSSGQGESYEQYF

v_gene: TRBV27
j_gene: TRBJ1-1
abundance: -
d_gene: -
CDR3nt: TGTGCCAGCAGTGCAAGACAGTTGACTGAAGCTTTCTTT
CDR3aa: CASSARQLTEAFF